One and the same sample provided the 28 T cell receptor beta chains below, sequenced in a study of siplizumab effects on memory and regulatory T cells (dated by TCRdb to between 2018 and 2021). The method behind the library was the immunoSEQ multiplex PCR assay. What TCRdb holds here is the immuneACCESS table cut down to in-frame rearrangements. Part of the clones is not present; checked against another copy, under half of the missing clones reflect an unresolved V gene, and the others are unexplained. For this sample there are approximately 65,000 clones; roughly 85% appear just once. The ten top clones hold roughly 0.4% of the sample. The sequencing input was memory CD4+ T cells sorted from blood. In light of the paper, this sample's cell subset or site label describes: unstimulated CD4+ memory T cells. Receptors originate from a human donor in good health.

For the CDR3, the DNA is TGTGCCAGTACGGACAGGGGGCCTACAGATACGCAGTATTTT. It is translated as CASTDRGPTDTQYF. V is TRBV19 and J is TRBJ2-3; 11 positions agree with TRBD1. CDR1 LNHDA and CDR2 SQIVND come from the germline V gene (reference sequence). Trimming cost V 7 bases and J 3 bases; bases outside gene matches: 3. This CDR3 is built from 14 residues.

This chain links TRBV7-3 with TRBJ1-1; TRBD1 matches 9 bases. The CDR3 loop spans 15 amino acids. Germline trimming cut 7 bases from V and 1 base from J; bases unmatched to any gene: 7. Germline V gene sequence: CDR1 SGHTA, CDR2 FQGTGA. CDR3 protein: CASTPSGQGNTEAFF. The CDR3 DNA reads TGTGCCAGCACTCCATCGGGACAGGGGAACACTGAAGCTTTCTTT.

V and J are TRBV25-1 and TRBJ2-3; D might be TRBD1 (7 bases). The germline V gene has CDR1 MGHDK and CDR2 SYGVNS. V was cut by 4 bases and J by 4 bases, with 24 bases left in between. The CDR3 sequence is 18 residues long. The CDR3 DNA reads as TGTGCCAGCAGTGCTAGTGTTCAGGGGGGTTTGGGGGCAGATACGCAGTATTTT. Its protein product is CASSASVQGGLGADTQYF. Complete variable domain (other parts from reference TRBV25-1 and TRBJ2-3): EADIYQTPRYLVIGTGKKITLECSQTMGHDKMYWYQQDPGMELHLIHYSYGVNSTEKGDLSSESTVSRIRTEHFPLTLESARPSHTSQYLCASSASVQGGLGADTQYFGPGTRLTVL.

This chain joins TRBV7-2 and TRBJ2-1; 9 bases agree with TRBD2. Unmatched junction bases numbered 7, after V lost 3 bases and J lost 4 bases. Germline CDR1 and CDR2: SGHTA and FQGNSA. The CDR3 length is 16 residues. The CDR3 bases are TGTGCCAGCAGCTTCTCTTCTAGCGGGGCATACAATGAGCAGTTCTTC. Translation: CASSFSSSGAYNEQFF.

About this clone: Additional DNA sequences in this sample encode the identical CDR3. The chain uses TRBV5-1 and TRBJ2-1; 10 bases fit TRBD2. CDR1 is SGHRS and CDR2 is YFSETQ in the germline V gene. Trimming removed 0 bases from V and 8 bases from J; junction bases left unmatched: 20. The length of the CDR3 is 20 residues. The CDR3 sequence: CASSLGRSGGLGSGADEQFF. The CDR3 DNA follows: TGCGCCAGCAGCTTGGGTCGTAGCGGGGGGCTTGGAAGCGGAGCCGATGAGCAGTTCTTC.

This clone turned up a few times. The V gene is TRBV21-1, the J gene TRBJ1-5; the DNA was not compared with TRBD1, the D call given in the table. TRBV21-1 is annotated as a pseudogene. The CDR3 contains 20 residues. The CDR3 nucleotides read TGTGCCAGCAGCAAAGCCCAGAAAGAAATCACAGGGAAGTTTGGTCAGCCCCAGCATTTT. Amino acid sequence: CASSKAQKEITGKFGQPQHF.

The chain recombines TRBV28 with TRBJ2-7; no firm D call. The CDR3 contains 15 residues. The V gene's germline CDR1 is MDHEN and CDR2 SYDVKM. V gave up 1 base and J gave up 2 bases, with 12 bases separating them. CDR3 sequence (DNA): TGTGCCAGCAGTTTATCCCCGAAACAGCCCTACGAGCAGTACTTC. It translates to CASSLSPKQPYEQYF.

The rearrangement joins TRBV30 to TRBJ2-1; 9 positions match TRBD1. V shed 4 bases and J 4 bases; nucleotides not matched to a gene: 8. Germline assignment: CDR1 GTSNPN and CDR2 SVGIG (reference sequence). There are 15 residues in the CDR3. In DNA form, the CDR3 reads TGTGCCTGGAACCTCCGGGACAGGGTGTACAATGAGCAGTTCTTC. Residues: CAWNLRDRVYNEQFF.

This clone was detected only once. DNA of the CDR3: TGTGCCAGCAGTCCCCAGGACCTAAACCGAGAGCAGTATTTT. Translating it yields CASSPQDLNREQYF. The J gene is TRBJ2-3, the V gene TRBV6-1, with D uncertain. CDR3 length: 14 residues. Germline V gives CDR1 MNHNS, CDR2 SASEGT. Trimming shortened V by 5 bases and J by 11 bases, and 20 bases separated the two germline ends.

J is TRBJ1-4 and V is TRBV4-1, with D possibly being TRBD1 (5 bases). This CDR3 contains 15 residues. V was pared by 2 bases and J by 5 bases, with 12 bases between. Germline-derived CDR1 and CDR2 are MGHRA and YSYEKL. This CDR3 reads CASSQQNRGNEKLFF. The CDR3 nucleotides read TGCGCCAGCAGCCAACAGAATCGGGGCAATGAAAAACTGTTTTTT.

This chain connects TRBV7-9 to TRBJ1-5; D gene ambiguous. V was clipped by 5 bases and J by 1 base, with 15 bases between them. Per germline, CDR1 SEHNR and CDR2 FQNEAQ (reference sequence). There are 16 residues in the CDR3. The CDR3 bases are TGTGCCAGCAGCCCAAATCACGATTGGAGCAATCAGCCCCAGCATTTT. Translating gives CASSPNHDWSNQPQHF.

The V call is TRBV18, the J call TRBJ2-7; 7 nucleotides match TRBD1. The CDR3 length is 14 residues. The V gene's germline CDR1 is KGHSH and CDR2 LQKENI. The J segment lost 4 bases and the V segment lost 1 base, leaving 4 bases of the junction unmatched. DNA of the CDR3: TGTGCCAGCTCACCACGGGACAGTGGGTACGAGCAGTACTTC. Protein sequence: CASSPRDSGYEQYF.

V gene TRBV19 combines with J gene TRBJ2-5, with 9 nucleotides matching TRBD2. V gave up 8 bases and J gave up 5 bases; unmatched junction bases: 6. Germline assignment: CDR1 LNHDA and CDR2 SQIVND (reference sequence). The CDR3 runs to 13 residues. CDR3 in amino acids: CASLASGVETQYF. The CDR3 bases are TGTGCCAGTTTGGCTAGCGGGGTGGAGACCCAGTACTTC. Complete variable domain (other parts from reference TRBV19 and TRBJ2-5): DGGITQSPKYLFRKEGQNVTLSCEQNLNHDAMYWYRQDPGQGLRLIYYSQIVNDFQKGDIAEGYSVSREKKESFPLTVTSAQKNPTAFYLCASLASGVETQYFGPGTRLLVL.

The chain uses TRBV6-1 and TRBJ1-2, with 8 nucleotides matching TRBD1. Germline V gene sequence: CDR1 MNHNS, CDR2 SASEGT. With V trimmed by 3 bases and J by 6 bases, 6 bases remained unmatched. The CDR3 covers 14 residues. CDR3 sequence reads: CASSDLQGADGYTF. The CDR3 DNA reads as TGTGCCAGCAGTGATCTGCAGGGGGCAGATGGCTACACCTTC.

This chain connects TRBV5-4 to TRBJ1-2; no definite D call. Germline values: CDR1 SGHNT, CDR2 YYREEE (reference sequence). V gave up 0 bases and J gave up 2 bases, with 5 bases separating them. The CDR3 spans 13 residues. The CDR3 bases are TGTGCCAGCAGCTTGGAGCAGAACTATGGCTACACCTTC. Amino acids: CASSLEQNYGYTF.

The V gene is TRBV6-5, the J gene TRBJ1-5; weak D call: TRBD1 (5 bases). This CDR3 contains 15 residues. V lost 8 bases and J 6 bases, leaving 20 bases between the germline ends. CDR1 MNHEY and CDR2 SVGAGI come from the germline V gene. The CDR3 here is CASRASMGVGQPQHF. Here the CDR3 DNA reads TGTGCCAGCCGAGCTTCGATGGGGGTGGGTCAGCCCCAGCATTTT.

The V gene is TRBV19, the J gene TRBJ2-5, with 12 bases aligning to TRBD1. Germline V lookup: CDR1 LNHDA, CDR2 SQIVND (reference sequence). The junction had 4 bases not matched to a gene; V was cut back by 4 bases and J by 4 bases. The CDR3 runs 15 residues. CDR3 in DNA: TGTGCCAGTAGTACCCGGGACAGGGGGCCAGAGACCCAGTACTTC. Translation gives CASSTRDRGPETQYF.

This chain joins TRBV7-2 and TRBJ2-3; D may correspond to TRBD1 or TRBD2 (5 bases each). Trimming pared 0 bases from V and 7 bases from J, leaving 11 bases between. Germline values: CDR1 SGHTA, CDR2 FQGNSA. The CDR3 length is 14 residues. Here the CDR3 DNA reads TGTGCCAGCAGCTTAGCGGGGCAGCGGAATACGCAGTATTTT. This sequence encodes CASSLAGQRNTQYF.

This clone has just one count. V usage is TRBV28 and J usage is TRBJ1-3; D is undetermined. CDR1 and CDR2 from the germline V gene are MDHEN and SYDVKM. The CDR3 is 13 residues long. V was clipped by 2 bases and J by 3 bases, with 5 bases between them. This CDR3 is CASSLMSGNTIYF. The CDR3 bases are TGTGCCAGCAGTTTAATGAGTGGAAACACCATATATTTT.

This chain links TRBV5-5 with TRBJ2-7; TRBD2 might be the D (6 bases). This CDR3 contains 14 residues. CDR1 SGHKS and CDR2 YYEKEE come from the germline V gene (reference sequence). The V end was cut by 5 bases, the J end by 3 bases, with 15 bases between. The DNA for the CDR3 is TGTGCCAGCAGACGAGGAGGAGGGAGCTACGAGCAGTACTTC. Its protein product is CASRRGGGSYEQYF.

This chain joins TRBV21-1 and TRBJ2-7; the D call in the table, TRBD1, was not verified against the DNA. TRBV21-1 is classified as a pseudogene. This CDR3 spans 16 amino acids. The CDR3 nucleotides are TGTGCCAGCAGCAAAAAGACAGGACAGGGTATTTACGAGCAGTACTTC. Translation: CASSKKTGQGIYEQYF.

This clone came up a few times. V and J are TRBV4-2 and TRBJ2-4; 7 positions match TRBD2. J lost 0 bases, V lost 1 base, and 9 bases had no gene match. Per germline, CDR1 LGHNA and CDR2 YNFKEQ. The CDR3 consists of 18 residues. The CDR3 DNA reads TGTGCCAGCAGCCAAGTCGGGTCGCGGGGGTCAGCCAAAAACATTCAGTACTTC. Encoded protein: CASSQVGSRGSAKNIQYF.

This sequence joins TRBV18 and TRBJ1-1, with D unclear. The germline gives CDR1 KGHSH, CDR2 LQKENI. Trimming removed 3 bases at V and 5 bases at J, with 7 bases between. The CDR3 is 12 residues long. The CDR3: CASSPGLTEAFF. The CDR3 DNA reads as TGTGCCAGCTCACCCGGGTTAACTGAAGCTTTCTTT.

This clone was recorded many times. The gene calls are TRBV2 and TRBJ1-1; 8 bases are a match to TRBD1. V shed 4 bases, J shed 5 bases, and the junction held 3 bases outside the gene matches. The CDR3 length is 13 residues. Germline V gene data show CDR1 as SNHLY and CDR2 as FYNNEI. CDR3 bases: TGTGCCAGCAGTGTGGACAGGGAAACTGAAGCTTTCTTT. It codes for CASSVDRETEAFF. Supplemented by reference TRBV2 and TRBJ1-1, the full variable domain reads EPEVTQTPSHQVTQMGQEVILRCVPISNHLYFYWYRQILGQKVEFLVSFYNNEISEKSEIFDDQFSVERPDGSNFTLKIRSTKLEDSAMYFCASSVDRETEAFFGQGTRLTVV.

The chain's CDR3 is CASSPLQGDYGYTF. DNA for the CDR3: TGTGCCAGCTCACCTCTACAGGGAGACTATGGCTACACCTTC. The rearrangement uses TRBV2 and TRBJ1-2; D perhaps matches TRBD1 (6 bases). V lost 8 bases and J lost 3, with 16 bases in between. Germline-derived CDR1 and CDR2 are SNHLY and FYNNEI. This CDR3 spans 14 amino acids. The entire variable domain, with the rest obtained from reference TRBV2 and TRBJ1-2, is as follows: EPEVTQTPSHQVTQMGQEVILRCVPISNHLYFYWYRQILGQKVEFLVSFYNNEISEKSEIFDDQFSVERPDGSNFTLKIRSTKLEDSAMYFCASSPLQGDYGYTFGSGTRLTVV.

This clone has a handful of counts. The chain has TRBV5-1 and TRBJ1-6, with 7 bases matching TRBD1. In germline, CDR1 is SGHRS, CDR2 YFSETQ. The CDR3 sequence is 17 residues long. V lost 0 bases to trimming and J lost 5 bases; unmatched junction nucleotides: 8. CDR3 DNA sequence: TGCGCCAGCAGCTTGGTACCAGACAGGGACGATAATTCACCCCTCCACTTT. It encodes CASSLVPDRDDNSPLHF.

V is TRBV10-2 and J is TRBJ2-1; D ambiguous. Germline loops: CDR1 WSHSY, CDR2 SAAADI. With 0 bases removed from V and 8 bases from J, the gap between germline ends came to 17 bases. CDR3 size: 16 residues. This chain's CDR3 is CASSESYSLGSDEQFF. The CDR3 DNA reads TGCGCCAGCAGTGAGTCGTACTCACTGGGGTCCGATGAGCAGTTCTTC.

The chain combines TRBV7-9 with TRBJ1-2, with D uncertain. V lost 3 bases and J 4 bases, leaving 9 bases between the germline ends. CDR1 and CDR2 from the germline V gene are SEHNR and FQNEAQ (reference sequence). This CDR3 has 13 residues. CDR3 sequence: CASSFLSTYGYTF. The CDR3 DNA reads TGTGCCAGCAGCTTCCTTTCTACCTATGGCTACACCTTC.